At least ten counts were recorded for the clone carrying this T cell receptor beta chain. RNA transcripts gave rise to amplified TCR beta CDR3 regions. A first-round RT-PCR of the TCR CDR3 used the HTBI primer set. Each CDR3 protein is one row after TCRdb ran MiXCR on the multiplex PCR reads. The table records some 560,000 distinct CDR3 sequences, 12% to 15% of them present only once. This record belongs to a study of T cells in Graves' hyperthyroidism and ophthalmopathy. Stable hyperthyroidism: no ophthalmopathy progression over 18 months of follow-up. The sample comprised blood. The receptor's source is a woman in her thirties or forties with Graves' hyperthyroidism.

The CDR3 nucleotides are TGTGCCAGCAGCTTGGGCAGGGTTCAAGATACGCAGTATTTT. Its translation: CASSLGRVQDTQYF. The J gene is TRBJ2-3, the V gene TRBV5-6; weak D call: TRBD1 (5 bases). V shed 0 bases and J shed 5 bases, with 10 bases lying between them. CDR1 and CDR2 (germline): SGHDT, YYEEEE. The CDR3 has 14 amino acids.